This TCR beta chain was recorded in a study of blood T cells in healthy people across ages. Study overall: About one barcoded beta molecule was captured per two T cells (by template switching).

Alongside a J-beta primer mix, a sample-barcoded 5' primer served in a second PCR lasting roughly 7 to 11 cycles. MiXCR was run by TCRdb on the 5' RACE reads, yielding one entry per CDR3 protein. The sample contains fewer than 1,200,000 distinct CDR3 sequences, about 25% of which appear only once. V was pared by 3 bases and J by 11 bases, with 12 bases of the junction left unmatched. Germline assignment: CDR1 SGHRS and CDR2 YFSETQ. The length of the CDR3 is 14 residues. In addition, the sample was reused for a study of T cells of mothers and their children.

The clonotype originates from a girl aged 2-15 years in good health. Sequenced sample: blood. The V and J genes are TRBV5-1 and TRBJ2-5; 8 bases agree with TRBD1. CDR3: CASSSSTGAREQYF. In nucleotides, the CDR3 is TGCGCCAGCAGCTCGTCGACAGGGGCAAGGGAGCAGTACTTC.